The rows below give T cell receptor beta chains drawn from one sample of a study of shared clonotypes between healthy human individuals. Sequencing used immunoSEQ multiplex PCR; TCRdb keeps in-frame clones, though not all of them. The sample lists about 1.5 million clones; about 98% were seen once. Sequencing used naive CD4+ T cells sorted from blood. Receptor source: a man younger than 40 in good health. CDR3s include the opening cysteine and the closing phenylalanine or tryptophan. A D gene is named only where the DNA matches it firmly. Clone size is given for some rows only: seen once, a few or many times, or a class if the clone is expanded.

TRBD2	.	TRBJ2-3	TRBV6-5	TGTGCCAGCAGGACTAGCGGCACAGATACGCAGTATTTT	CASRTSGTDTQYF
.	.	TRBJ1-1	TRBV20-1	TGCAGTGCTGAAGGGTACACTGAAGCTTTCTTT	CSAEGYTEAFF
.	.	TRBJ2-3	TRBV6-1	TGTGCCAGCAGTGATTGGAGGACAGATACGCAGTATTTT	CASSDWRTDTQYF
TRBD1	.	TRBJ1-4	TRBV5-1	TGCGCCAGCAGCTACACATCAGGGGGTATCTCTGAAAAACTGTTTTTT	CASSYTSGGISEKLFF
.	.	TRBJ1-2	TRBV29-1	TGCAGCGTTTATACGGGTGGCTACACCTTC	CSVYTGGYTF
.	.	TRBJ1-1	TRBV1	TGCACCAGCAGCCAGAAGGACAGGGCCTACACTGAAGCTTTCTTT	CTSSQKDRAYTEAFF
.	.	TRBJ2-7	TRBV2	TGTGCCAGCAGAGGGACGGCCTACGAGCAGTACTTC	CASRGTAYEQYF
.	.	TRBJ1-4	TRBV6-1	TGTGCCAGCTCTGGAGGGCTTAATGAAAAACTGTTTTTT	CASSGGLNEKLFF
.	.	TRBJ1-5	TRBV28	TGTGCCAGCAGTTTTACCCAGGATCAGCCCCAGCATTTT	CASSFTQDQPQHF
TRBD1	once	TRBJ2-3	TRBV29-1	TGCAGCGCTGGTAGACAGGGATCTACAGATACGCAGTATTTT	CSAGRQGSTDTQYF